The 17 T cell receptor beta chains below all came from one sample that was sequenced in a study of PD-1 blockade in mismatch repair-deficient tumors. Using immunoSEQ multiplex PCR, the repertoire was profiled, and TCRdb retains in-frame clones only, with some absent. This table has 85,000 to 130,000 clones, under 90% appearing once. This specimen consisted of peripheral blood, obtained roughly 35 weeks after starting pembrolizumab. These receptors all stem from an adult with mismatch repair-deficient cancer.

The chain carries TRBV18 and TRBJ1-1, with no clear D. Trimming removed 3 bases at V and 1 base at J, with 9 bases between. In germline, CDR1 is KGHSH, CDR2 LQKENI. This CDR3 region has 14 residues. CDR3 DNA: TGTGCCAGCTCACCGAGGTCGCAGAACACTGAAGCTTTCTTT. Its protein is CASSPRSQNTEAFF.

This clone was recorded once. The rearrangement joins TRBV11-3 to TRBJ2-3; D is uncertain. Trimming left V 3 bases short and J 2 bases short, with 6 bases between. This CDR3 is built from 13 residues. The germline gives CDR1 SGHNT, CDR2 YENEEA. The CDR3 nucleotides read TGTGCCAGCAGCTTCACTTACACAGATACGCAGTATTTT. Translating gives CASSFTYTDTQYF.

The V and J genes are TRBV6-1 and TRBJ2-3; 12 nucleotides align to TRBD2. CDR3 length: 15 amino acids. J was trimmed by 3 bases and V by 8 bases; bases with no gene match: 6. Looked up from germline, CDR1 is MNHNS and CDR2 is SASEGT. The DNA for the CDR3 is TGTGCCAGCTTGACTAGCGGGAGTTTAACAGATACGCAGTATTTT. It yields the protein CASLTSGSLTDTQYF.

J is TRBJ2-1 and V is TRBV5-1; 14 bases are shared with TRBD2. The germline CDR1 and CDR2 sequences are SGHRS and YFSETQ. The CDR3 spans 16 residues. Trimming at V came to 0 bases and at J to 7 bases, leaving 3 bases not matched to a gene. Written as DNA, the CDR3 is TGCGCCAGCAGCTTGGGACTAGCGGGAGGGCTGAATGAGCAGTTCTTC. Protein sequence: CASSLGLAGGLNEQFF.

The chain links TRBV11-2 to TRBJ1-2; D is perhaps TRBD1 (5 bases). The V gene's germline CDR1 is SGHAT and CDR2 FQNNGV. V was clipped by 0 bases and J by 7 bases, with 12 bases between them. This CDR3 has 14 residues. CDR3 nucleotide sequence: TGTGCCAGCAGCTTAGATTTGCCGGGGGGTGGCTACACCTTC. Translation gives CASSLDLPGGGYTF.

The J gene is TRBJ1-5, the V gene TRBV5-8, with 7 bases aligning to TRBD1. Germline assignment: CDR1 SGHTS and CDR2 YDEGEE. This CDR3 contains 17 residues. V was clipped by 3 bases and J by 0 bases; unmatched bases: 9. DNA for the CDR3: TGTGCCAGCAGCTCCGGGACAGACAATTATAGCAATCAGCCCCAGCATTTT. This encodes CASSSGTDNYSNQPQHF.

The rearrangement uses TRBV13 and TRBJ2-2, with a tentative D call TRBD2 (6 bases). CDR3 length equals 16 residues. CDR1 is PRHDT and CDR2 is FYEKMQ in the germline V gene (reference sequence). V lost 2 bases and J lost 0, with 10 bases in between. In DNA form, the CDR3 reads TGTGCCAGCAGCTTAAGCCAGCGGGCGAACACCGGGGAGCTGTTTTTT. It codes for CASSLSQRANTGELFF.

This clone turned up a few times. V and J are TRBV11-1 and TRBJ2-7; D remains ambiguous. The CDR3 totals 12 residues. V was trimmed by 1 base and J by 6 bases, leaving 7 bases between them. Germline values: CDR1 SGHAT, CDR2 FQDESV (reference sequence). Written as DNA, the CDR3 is TGTGCCAGCAGCTTAGTTGGAGTCGAGCAGTACTTC. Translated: CASSLVGVEQYF.

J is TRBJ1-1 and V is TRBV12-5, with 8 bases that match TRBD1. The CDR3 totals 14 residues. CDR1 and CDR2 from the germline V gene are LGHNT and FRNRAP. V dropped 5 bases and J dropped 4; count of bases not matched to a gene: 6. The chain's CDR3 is CASGPETGGTEAFF. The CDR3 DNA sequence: TGTGCTAGTGGTCCAGAAACAGGGGGCACTGAAGCTTTCTTT. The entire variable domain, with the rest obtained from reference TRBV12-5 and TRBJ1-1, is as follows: DARVTQTPRHKVTEMGQEVTMRCQPILGHNTVFWYRQTMMQGLELLAYFRNRAPLDDSGMPKDRFSAEMPDATLATLKIQPSEPRDSAVYFCASGPETGGTEAFFGQGTRLTVV.

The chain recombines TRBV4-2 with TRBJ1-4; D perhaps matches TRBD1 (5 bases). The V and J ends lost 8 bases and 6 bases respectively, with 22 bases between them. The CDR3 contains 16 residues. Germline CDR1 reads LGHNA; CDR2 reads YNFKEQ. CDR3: CASRGAYLAGDEKLFF. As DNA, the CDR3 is TGTGCCAGCCGCGGGGCATATTTAGCCGGGGATGAAAAACTGTTTTTT.

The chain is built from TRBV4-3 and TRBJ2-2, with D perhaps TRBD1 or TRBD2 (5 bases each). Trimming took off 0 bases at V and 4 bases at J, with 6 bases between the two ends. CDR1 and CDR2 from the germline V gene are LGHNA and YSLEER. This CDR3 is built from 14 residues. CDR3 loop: CASSQDGTTGELFF. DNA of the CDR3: TGCGCCAGCAGCCAAGATGGGACCACCGGGGAGCTGTTTTTT.

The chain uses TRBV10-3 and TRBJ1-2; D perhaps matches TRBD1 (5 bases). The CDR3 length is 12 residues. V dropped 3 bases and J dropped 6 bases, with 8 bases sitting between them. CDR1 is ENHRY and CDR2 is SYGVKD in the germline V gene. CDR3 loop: CAISDRVNGYTF. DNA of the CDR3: TGTGCCATCAGTGACAGGGTAAATGGCTACACCTTC.

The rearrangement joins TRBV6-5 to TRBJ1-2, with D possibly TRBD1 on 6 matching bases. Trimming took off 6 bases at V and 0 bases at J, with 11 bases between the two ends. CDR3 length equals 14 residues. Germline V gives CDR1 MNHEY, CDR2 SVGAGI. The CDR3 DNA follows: TGTGCCAGCAGGAGACAGGAAGCTAACTATGGCTACACCTTC. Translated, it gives CASRRQEANYGYTF.

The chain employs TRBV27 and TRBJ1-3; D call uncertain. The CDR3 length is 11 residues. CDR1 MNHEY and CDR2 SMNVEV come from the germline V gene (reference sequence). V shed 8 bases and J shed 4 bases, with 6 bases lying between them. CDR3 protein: CASRVGNTIYF. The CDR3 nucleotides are TGTGCCAGCCGCGTGGGAAACACCATATATTTT.

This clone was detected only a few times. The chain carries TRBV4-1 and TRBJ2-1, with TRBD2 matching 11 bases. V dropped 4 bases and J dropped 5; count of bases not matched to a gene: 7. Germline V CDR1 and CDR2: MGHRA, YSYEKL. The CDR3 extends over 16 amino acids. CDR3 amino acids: CASSRVAGGANNEQFF. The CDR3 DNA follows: TGCGCCAGCAGCCGAGTAGCGGGAGGGGCAAACAATGAGCAGTTCTTC.

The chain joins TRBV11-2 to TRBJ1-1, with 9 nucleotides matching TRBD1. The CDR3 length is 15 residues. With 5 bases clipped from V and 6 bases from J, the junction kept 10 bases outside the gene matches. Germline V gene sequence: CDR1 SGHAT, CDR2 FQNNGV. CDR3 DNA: TGTGCCAGCAGCCTAAGGACAGGGGAAGGGTCTGAAGCTTTCTTT. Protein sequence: CASSLRTGEGSEAFF.

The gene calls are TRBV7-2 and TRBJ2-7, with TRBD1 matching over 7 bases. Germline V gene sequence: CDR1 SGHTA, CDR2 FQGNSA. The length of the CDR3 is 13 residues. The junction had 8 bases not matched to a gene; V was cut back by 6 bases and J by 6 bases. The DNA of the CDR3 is TGTGCCAGCAGTCGACAGGGATCGGGCGAGCAGTACTTC. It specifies CASSRQGSGEQYF. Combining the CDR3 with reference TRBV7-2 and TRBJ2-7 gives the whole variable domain GAGVSQSPSNKVTEKGKDVELRCDPISGHTALYWYRQSLGQGLEFLIYFQGNSAPDKSGLPSDRFSAERTGGSVSTLTIQRTQQEDSAVYLCASSRQGSGEQYFGPGTRLTVT.